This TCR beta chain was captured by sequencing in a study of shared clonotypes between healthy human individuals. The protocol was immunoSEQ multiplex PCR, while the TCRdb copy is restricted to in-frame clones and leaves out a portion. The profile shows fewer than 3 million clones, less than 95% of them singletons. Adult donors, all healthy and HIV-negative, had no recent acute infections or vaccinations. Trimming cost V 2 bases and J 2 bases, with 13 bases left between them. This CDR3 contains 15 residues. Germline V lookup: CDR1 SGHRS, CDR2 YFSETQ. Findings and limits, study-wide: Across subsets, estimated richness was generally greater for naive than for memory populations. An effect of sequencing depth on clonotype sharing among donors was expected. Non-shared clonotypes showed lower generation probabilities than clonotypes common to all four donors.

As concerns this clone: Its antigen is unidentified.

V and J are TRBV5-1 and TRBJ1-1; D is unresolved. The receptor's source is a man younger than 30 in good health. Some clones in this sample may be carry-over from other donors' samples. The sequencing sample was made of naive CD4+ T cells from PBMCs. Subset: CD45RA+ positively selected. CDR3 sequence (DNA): TGCGCCAGCAGCTTAGCAGCACAGTCCAACACTGAAGCTTTCTTT. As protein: CASSLAAQSNTEAFF.